Given below is one T cell receptor (beta chain) in context. This entry is derived from a study of cytomegalovirus exposure and HLA in healthy donors. This CDR3 spans 14 amino acids. V was trimmed by 2 bases and J by 4 bases, leaving 11 bases between them. Germline V CDR1 and CDR2: KGHSH, LQKENI. Vbeta (60) and Jbeta (13) primers were used in the PCR. Data came from immunoSEQ multiplex PCR; TCRdb stores just in-frame clones and leaves some out. The profile shows 85,000 to 130,000 clones, roughly three quarters of them singletons. It was healthy bone marrow donors who served as donors. Material for sequencing was PBMCs. The rearrangement uses TRBV18 and TRBJ1-1; D is possibly TRBD1 (6 bases). This sequence was found in a woman aged 50 to 65 in good health and CMV-seropositive. The CDR3 sequence is CASSPEQTGTEAFF. CDR3 nucleotide sequence: TGTGCCAGCTCACCAGAGCAGACAGGCACTGAAGCTTTCTTT.